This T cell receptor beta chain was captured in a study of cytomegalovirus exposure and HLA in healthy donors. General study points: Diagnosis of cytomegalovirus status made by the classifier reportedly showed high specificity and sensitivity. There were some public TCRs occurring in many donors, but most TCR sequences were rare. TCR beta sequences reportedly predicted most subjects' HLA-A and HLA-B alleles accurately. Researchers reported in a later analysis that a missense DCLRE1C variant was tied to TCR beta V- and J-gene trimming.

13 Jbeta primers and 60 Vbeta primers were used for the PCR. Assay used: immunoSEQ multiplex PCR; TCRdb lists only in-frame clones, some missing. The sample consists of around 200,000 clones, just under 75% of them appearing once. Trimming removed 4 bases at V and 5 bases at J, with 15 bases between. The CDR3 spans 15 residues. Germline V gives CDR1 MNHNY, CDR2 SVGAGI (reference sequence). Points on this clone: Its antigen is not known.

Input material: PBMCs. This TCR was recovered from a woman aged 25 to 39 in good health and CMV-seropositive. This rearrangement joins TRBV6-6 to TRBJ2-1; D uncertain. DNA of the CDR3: TGTGCCAGCAGTTCAATTGACACTGGCCACAATGAGCAGTTCTTC. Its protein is CASSSIDTGHNEQFF.